The 11 T cell receptor beta chains below were found in one sample sequenced in a study of radiation and T cells in renal cell carcinoma. Noted time point: blood 2 weeks post-SBRT. Treatment defined: 15 Gy SBRT to primary tumor, nephrectomy 4 weeks later. The data were produced by immunoSEQ multiplex PCR, yet TCRdb's version contains in-frame clones alone and is incomplete. Among roughly 130,000 clones listed, 70% to 90% were seen once. The sample here was blood, taken from a patient whose treatment included radiotherapy and nephrectomy. The receptors here all came from a woman aged 70 to 79 with renal cell carcinoma.

The chain recombines TRBV5-4 with TRBJ1-1; TRBD1 agrees at 7 bases. The CDR3 has 15 residues. V trimming: 6 bases; J trimming: 4 bases; junction bases outside the gene matches: 12. Germline CDR1 is SGHNT and CDR2 is YYREEE (reference sequence). CDR3 nucleotides: TGTGCCAGCACCCCATTACAGGGGACGTTCACTGAAGCTTTCTTT. This encodes CASTPLQGTFTEAFF. Looking up the rest from reference TRBV5-4 and TRBJ1-1 gives the full variable domain: ETGVTQSPTHLIKTRGQQVTLRCSSQSGHNTVSWYQQALGQGPQFIFQYYREEENGRGNFPPRFSGLQFPNYSSELNVNALELDDSALYLCASTPLQGTFTEAFFGQGTRLTVV.

CDR3 protein: CASSRPGGKNEQYF. The CDR3 bases are TGTGCCAGCAGCCGCCCGGGTGGAAAGAACGAGCAGTACTTC. The chain uses TRBV7-2 and TRBJ2-7; D uncertain. Germline V gene data show CDR1 as SGHTA and CDR2 as FQGNSA. This CDR3 has 14 amino acids. Trimming left V 5 bases short and J 5 bases short, with 16 bases between.

V gene TRBV7-8 combines with J gene TRBJ1-5; TRBD1 is a possible D gene (5 bases). The germline CDR1 and CDR2 sequences are SGHVS and FQNEAQ. The CDR3 loop spans 16 amino acids. Trimming shortened V by 4 bases and J by 0 bases, and 13 bases separated the two germline ends. The CDR3 nucleotides are TGTGCCAGCAGCTCGGAGGGGCAGAATAGCAATCAGCCCCAGCATTTT. The encoded protein is CASSSEGQNSNQPQHF.

The V gene is TRBV9, the J gene TRBJ2-7; 7 bases are a match to TRBD1. CDR3 length: 15 amino acids. Unmatched junction bases numbered 11, after V lost 3 bases and J lost 5 bases. CDR1 and CDR2 from the germline V gene are SGDLS and YYNGEE. The CDR3 DNA sequence: TGTGCCAGCAGCGCACAGGGGTTTTTTTCCGACGAGCAGTACTTC. It yields the protein CASSAQGFFSDEQYF.

V usage is TRBV10-3 and J usage is TRBJ1-6; the D is unclear. The germline CDR1 and CDR2 sequences are ENHRY and SYGVKD. The CDR3 covers 13 residues. Trimming left V 3 bases short and J 7 bases short, with 7 bases between. The CDR3 nucleotides are TGTGCCATCAGTGATATAGTCAATTCACCCCTCCACTTT. Its protein product is CAISDIVNSPLHF.

The chain combines TRBV2 with TRBJ1-2; no clear D gene. CDR1 and CDR2 from the germline V gene are SNHLY and FYNNEI. The CDR3 has 13 amino acids. V lost 7 bases and J lost 4, with 13 bases in between. CDR3 nucleotides: TGTGCCAGCACGGGAGGCGGCATCTATGGCTACACCTTC. Protein sequence: CASTGGGIYGYTF.

Only one count was recorded for this clone. V gene TRBV5-4 combines with J gene TRBJ2-7; possible D gene TRBD1, 6 bases. There are 12 residues in the CDR3. Trimming pared 2 bases from V and 7 bases from J, leaving 10 bases between. Germline V CDR1 and CDR2: SGHNT, YYREEE (reference sequence). The CDR3 protein is CASSLQGGEQYF. CDR3 nucleotides: TGTGCCAGCAGCTTACAGGGTGGGGAGCAGTACTTC.

The chain recombines TRBV18 with TRBJ1-2; 11 bases agree with TRBD1. Germline loops: CDR1 KGHSH, CDR2 LQKENI. J was trimmed by 4 bases and V by 4 bases; bases with no gene match: 8. The CDR3 length is 16 residues. CDR3 nucleotide sequence: TGTGCCAGCTCACTTCCGGGACAGGGGGATCGCTATGGCTACACCTTC. Amino acids: CASSLPGQGDRYGYTF.

J is TRBJ2-3 and V is TRBV9; 9 nucleotides agree with TRBD2. This CDR3 is built from 15 residues. Germline lookup yields CDR1 SGDLS and CDR2 YYNGEE. Trimming cost V 0 bases and J 6 bases; bases outside gene matches: 5. For the CDR3, the DNA is TGTGCCAGCAGCGTAGCTGGCGGGGGGGCGGATACGCAGTATTTT. Amino acid sequence: CASSVAGGGADTQYF.

As concerns this clone: The same CDR3 arises from other DNA sequences in this sample as well. The chain combines TRBV5-1 with TRBJ2-1; D may be TRBD2 (5 bases). Trimming cost V 4 bases and J 5 bases, with 10 bases left between them. The CDR3 extends over 13 amino acids. In germline, CDR1 is SGHRS, CDR2 YFSETQ. CDR3 bases: TGCGCCAGCAGCCCGGCGGGCAACAATGAGCAGTTCTTC. Protein product: CASSPAGNNEQFF.

The V and J genes are TRBV12-5 and TRBJ2-3; 9 bases line up with TRBD2. This CDR3 is 13 amino acids long. Germline V gives CDR1 LGHNT, CDR2 FRNRAP. The V and J ends lost 3 bases and 6 bases, in that order; junction bases with no gene match: 1. The CDR3 DNA reads as TGTGCTAGTGGTTTAGCGGGGGGTGATACGCAGTATTTT. Its translation: CASGLAGGDTQYF.